The 24 T cell receptor beta chains below come from one sample, sequenced in a study of T cell responses to AZD1222 COVID-19 vaccine (dated by TCRdb to about 2021). Receptors were amplified or captured by the immunoSEQ multiplex PCR assay. The source is immuneACCESS, and TCRdb retained only in-frame sequences with V and J called. Part of the clones is not carried over; for the studies checked, unresolved V genes explain less than half of this, and the remainder is unexplained. For this sample there are 160,000 or so clones; roughly nine tenths appear just once. About 1.1% of the sample is taken by the ten largest. Read against the paper, the sample's time point label means: about 28 days (+/-7) after the second vaccine dose. This specimen was peripheral blood, taken 28 days after the second AZD1222 dose. These receptors were collected from an adult who received the AZD1222 COVID-19 vaccine.

The V call is TRBV19, the J call TRBJ2-7; D possibly uses TRBD1 or TRBD2 (5 bases each). CDR3 length: 15 residues. V was trimmed by 3 bases and J by 4 bases, leaving 16 bases between them. Germline-derived CDR1 and CDR2 are LNHDA and SQIVND (reference sequence). Here the CDR3 reads CASSIYRGARYEQYF. The CDR3 nucleotides read TGTGCCAGTAGTATTTATCGAGGGGCTAGGTACGAGCAGTACTTC.

V gene TRBV21-1 combines with J gene TRBJ1-3. TRBV21-1 is noted as a pseudogene. The CDR3 extends over 17 amino acids. The CDR3 loop is CASSKGGRGASGNTIYF. The CDR3 DNA reads TGTGCCAGCAGCAAAGGGGGTCGGGGGGCCTCTGGAAACACCATATATTTT.

V and J are TRBV6-5 and TRBJ2-7; either TRBD1 or TRBD2 may supply D (5 bases each). The CDR3 covers 15 residues. Trimming stripped 0 bases from V and 1 base from J, with 10 bases between. Germline V lookup: CDR1 MNHEY, CDR2 SVGAGI. The DNA for the CDR3 is TGTGCCAGCAGTTACTCGGGACGCCTTTCCTACGAGCAGTACTTC. Amino acids: CASSYSGRLSYEQYF.

The gene calls are TRBV5-4 and TRBJ1-1; the D is unclear. Looked up from germline, CDR1 is SGHNT and CDR2 is YYREEE (reference sequence). The CDR3 sequence is 11 residues long. V lost 3 bases, J lost 13 bases, and 13 bases lay in between. The CDR3 sequence is CASSSPGSVFF. CDR3 nucleotide sequence: TGTGCCAGCAGCTCCCCGGGCTCAGTTTTCTTT.

The chain carries TRBV3-1 (or the pseudogene TRBV3-2) and TRBJ1-2, with 7 bases fitting TRBD1. J lost 4 bases, V lost 4 bases, and 9 bases had no gene match. The CDR3 covers 15 residues. Germline values: CDR1 LGHDT, CDR2 YNNKEL (reference sequence). CDR3 sequence reads: CASSPLPTGAYGYTF. The CDR3 nucleotides read TGTGCCAGCAGCCCCCTCCCCACAGGGGCCTATGGCTACACCTTC.

This rearrangement joins TRBV13 to TRBJ2-3; maybe TRBD2 (5 bases). This CDR3 has 15 residues. The germline V gene has CDR1 PRHDT and CDR2 FYEKMQ (reference sequence). V was trimmed by 5 bases and J by 3 bases, leaving 15 bases between them. CDR3 coding DNA: TGTGCCAGCAGCCCGAGAGCGGCTGGAACAGATACGCAGTATTTT. This codes for CASSPRAAGTDTQYF.

The V and J genes are TRBV9 and TRBJ2-3; 7 bases are a match to TRBD1. Germline loops: CDR1 SGDLS, CDR2 YYNGEE. Germline trimming cut 0 bases from V and 1 base from J; bases unmatched to any gene: 2. CDR3 size: 15 residues. CDR3 bases: TGTGCCAGCAGCGTAGTGGGACAGCGCACAGATACGCAGTATTTT. This codes for CASSVVGQRTDTQYF.

This clone has a single count. The chain is built from TRBV6-2 or TRBV6-3 and TRBJ1-2; D is possibly TRBD1 (6 bases). Trimming left V 2 bases short and J 8 bases short, with 12 bases between. The CDR3 covers 13 residues. The V gene's germline CDR1 is MNHEY and CDR2 SVGEGT. This chain's CDR3 is CASSYGRGLGYTF. The DNA of the CDR3 is TGTGCCAGCAGTTACGGCAGGGGTTTGGGCTACACCTTC.

The gene calls are TRBV11-2 and TRBJ2-1; no firm D call. Germline V gene sequence: CDR1 SGHAT, CDR2 FQNNGV. The CDR3 extends over 13 amino acids. V shed 2 bases and J shed 9 bases, with 11 bases lying between them. The CDR3 nucleotides are TGTGCCAGCAGCTTATCACTATCAGGTGAGCAGTTCTTC. This encodes CASSLSLSGEQFF.

The chain has TRBV11-2 and TRBJ2-7, with TRBD2 as a possible D gene (5 bases). Trimming took 1 base from V and 7 from J, leaving 20 bases between them. In germline, CDR1 is SGHAT, CDR2 FQNNGV. The CDR3 spans 16 residues. The CDR3 DNA sequence: TGTGCCAGCAGCTTAGCGTCGGATTCGCGGGTTTGGGAGCAGTACTTC. The encoded protein is CASSLASDSRVWEQYF.

The rearrangement links TRBV11-2 to TRBJ2-1, with D maybe TRBD1 (7 bases). Germline CDR1 is SGHAT and CDR2 is FQNNGV. The CDR3 loop spans 14 amino acids. Trimming left V 10 bases short and J 8 bases short, with 21 bases between. This chain's CDR3 is CATAVETGRYEQFF. DNA of the CDR3: TGTGCCACAGCTGTGGAGACAGGGAGGTATGAGCAGTTCTTC.

This chain's CDR3 is CASSTRGEGGYTF. CDR3 nucleotides: TGTGCCAGCTCAACCAGGGGGGAAGGCGGCTACACCTTC. V and J are TRBV18 and TRBJ1-2; 7 bases align to TRBD1. The length of the CDR3 is 13 residues. Per germline, CDR1 KGHSH and CDR2 LQKENI. J lost 8 bases, V lost 5 bases, and 8 bases had no gene match.

The genes are TRBV10-1 and TRBJ2-3; D assignment may be TRBD1 or TRBD2 (6 bases each). Germline-derived CDR1 and CDR2 are WNHNN and SYGVQD (reference sequence). Trimming left V 0 bases short and J 4 bases short, with 11 bases between. CDR3 size: 15 residues. CDR3 region: CASSESDGGPDTQYF. CDR3 bases: TGCGCCAGCAGTGAGTCGGACGGGGGCCCAGATACGCAGTATTTT.

The chain combines TRBV4-1 with TRBJ2-6, with D possibly matching TRBD2 (6 bases). This CDR3 spans 18 amino acids. V was pared by 1 base and J by 1 base, with 14 bases between. The germline V gene has CDR1 MGHRA and CDR2 YSYEKL. CDR3 sequence: CASSQVRREYSGANVLTF. The CDR3 DNA reads TGCGCCAGCAGCCAAGTTCGGAGGGAATATTCTGGGGCCAACGTCCTGACTTTC.

V gene TRBV6-5 combines with J gene TRBJ1-6; D perhaps matches TRBD1 (6 bases). Germline V gene sequence: CDR1 MNHEY, CDR2 SVGAGI. The CDR3 covers 15 residues. Trimming took off 4 bases at V and 4 bases at J, with 11 bases between the two ends. The CDR3, as DNA: TGTGCCAGCAGTTCCCGACAGGCTTATAATTCACCCCTCCACTTT. Its protein product is CASSSRQAYNSPLHF.

This sequence joins TRBV7-9 and TRBJ2-7; no reliable D call. The CDR3 covers 13 residues. The V gene's germline CDR1 is SEHNR and CDR2 FQNEAQ (reference sequence). Trimming removed 5 bases at V and 4 bases at J, with 12 bases between. The CDR3 region has the DNA TGTGCCAGCAGCCCTCCCTCGGGTTACGAGCAGTACTTC. Encoded protein: CASSPPSGYEQYF.

The chain recombines TRBV9 with TRBJ2-7; D might be TRBD1 or TRBD2, each matching 5 bases. The CDR3 length is 14 residues. Germline lookup yields CDR1 SGDLS and CDR2 YYNGEE. V dropped 2 bases and J dropped 0 bases, with 9 bases sitting between them. CDR3 residues: CASSVGTVSYEQYF. The CDR3 region has the DNA TGTGCCAGCAGCGTCGGGACGGTCTCCTACGAGCAGTACTTC.

The chain joins TRBV7-2 to TRBJ1-3; 7 positions match TRBD1. V gave up 3 bases and J gave up 0 bases; unmatched junction bases: 8. The germline CDR1 and CDR2 sequences are SGHTA and FQGNSA. CDR3 length equals 17 residues. The DNA of the CDR3 is TGTGCCAGCAGCTTCCGACAGGGTAGAAGCTCTGGAAACACCATATATTTT. Protein product: CASSFRQGRSSGNTIYF.

This chain uses TRBV18 with TRBJ1-4; 7 nucleotides match TRBD1. Germline trimming cut 3 bases from V and 3 bases from J; bases unmatched to any gene: 4. Germline CDR1 reads KGHSH; CDR2 reads LQKENI. The CDR3 covers 15 residues. The DNA for the CDR3 is TGTGCCAGCTCACCGGCAGGGGGGGCTAATGAAAAACTGTTTTTT. It codes for CASSPAGGANEKLFF. The entire variable domain, with the rest obtained from reference TRBV18 and TRBJ1-4, is as follows: NAGVMQNPRHLVRRRGQEARLRCSPMKGHSHVYWYRQLPEEGLKFMVYLQKENIIDESGMPKERFSAEFPKEGPSILRIQQVVRGDSAAYFCASSPAGGANEKLFFGSGTQLSVL.

This rearrangement joins TRBV18 to TRBJ1-5; D is possibly TRBD1 (5 bases). Germline V gene lookup returns CDR1 KGHSH and CDR2 LQKENI. The V end lost 6 bases, the J end lost 2 bases, and 8 bases lay between the germline ends. The CDR3 consists of 13 residues. The CDR3 coding sequence is TGTGCCAGCTCGGGGACCGGCAATCAGCCCCAGCATTTT. It yields the protein CASSGTGNQPQHF.

This chain joins TRBV6-5 and TRBJ2-2; no reliable D call. The length of the CDR3 is 14 residues. In germline, CDR1 is MNHEY, CDR2 SVGAGI. V lost 6 bases to trimming and J lost 1 base, with 9 bases between them. The CDR3: CASSPLGNTGELFF. DNA for the CDR3: TGTGCCAGCAGCCCCCTTGGGAACACCGGGGAGCTGTTTTTT.

This clone showed up many times. The sample contains more than one DNA sequence encoding this CDR3. This CDR3 is CASSVTSGTGELFF. The CDR3, as DNA: TGTGCCAGCAGCGTAACTAGCGGCACCGGGGAGCTGTTTTTT. The rearrangement uses TRBV9 and TRBJ2-2, with 8 nucleotides matching TRBD2. The CDR3 covers 14 residues. Germline V lookup: CDR1 SGDLS, CDR2 YYNGEE. J was trimmed by 4 bases and V by 1 base; bases with no gene match: 0.

This clone was observed a single time. J is TRBJ2-3 and V is TRBV5-1; the match to TRBD1 covers 8 bases. With V trimmed by 4 bases and J by 5 bases, 12 bases remained unmatched. The CDR3 runs 16 residues. Germline CDR1 reads SGHRS; CDR2 reads YFSETQ. The CDR3 DNA follows: TGCGCCAGCAGCGTATTGGTAGCAGGGGGCTTAGATACGCAGTATTTT. This encodes CASSVLVAGGLDTQYF.

Written as DNA, the CDR3 is TGTGCCAGCAGCCAAGATCGGCAGGGAGGAGATACGCAGTATTTT. It specifies CASSQDRQGGDTQYF. This chain joins TRBV4-2 and TRBJ2-3; D possibly corresponds to TRBD2 (6 bases). The ends were cut back, 0 bases at V and 5 bases at J, with 12 bases in the middle. There are 15 residues in the CDR3. From germline, CDR1 is LGHNA and CDR2 YNFKEQ.